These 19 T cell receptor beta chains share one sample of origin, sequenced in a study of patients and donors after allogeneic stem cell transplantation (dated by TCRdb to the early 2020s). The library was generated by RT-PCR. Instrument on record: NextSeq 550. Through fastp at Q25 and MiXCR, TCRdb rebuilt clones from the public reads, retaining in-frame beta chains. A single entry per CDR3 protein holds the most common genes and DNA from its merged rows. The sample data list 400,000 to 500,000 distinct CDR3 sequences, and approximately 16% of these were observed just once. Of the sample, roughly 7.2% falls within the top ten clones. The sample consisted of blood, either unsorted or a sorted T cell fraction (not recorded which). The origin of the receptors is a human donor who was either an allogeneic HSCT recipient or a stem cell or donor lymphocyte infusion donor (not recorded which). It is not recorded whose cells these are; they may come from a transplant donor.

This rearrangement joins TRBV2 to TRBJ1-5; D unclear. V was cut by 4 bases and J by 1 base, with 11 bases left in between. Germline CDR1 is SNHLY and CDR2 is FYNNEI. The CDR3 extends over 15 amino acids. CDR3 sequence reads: CASSGEAMSNQPQHF. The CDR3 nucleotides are TGTGCCAGCAGTGGAGAAGCAATGAGCAATCAGCCCCAGCATTTT.

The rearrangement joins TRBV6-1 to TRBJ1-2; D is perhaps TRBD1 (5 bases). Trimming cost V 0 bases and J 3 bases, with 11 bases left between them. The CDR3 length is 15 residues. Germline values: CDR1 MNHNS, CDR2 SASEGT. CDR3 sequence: CASSEARDPYYGYTF. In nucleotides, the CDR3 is TGTGCCAGCAGTGAAGCGCGGGACCCGTACTATGGCTACACCTTC.

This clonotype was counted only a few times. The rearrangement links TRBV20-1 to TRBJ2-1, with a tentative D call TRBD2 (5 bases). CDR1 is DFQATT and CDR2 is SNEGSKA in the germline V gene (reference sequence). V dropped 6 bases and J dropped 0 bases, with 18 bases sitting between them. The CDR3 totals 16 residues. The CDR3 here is CSAPQSRGSSYNEQFF. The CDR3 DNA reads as TGCAGTGCGCCCCAATCACGGGGTAGCTCCTACAATGAGCAGTTCTTC.

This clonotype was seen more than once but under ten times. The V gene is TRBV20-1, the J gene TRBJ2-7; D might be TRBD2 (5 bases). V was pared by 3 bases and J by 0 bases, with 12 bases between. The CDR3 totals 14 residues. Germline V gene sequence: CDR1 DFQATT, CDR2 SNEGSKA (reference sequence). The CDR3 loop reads CSASQDLGSYEQYF. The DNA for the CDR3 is TGCAGTGCTAGTCAGGACTTGGGCTCCTACGAGCAGTACTTC.

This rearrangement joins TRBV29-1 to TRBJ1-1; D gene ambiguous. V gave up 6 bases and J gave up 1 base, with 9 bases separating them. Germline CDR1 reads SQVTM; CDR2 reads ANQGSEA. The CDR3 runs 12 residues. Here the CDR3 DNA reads TGCAGCGTCCTACCGCAGAACACTGAAGCTTTCTTT. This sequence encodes CSVLPQNTEAFF.

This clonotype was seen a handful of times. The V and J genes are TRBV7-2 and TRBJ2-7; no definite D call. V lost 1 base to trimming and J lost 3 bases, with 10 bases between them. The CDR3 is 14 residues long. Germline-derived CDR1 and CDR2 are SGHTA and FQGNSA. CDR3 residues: CASSLGSLLYEQYF. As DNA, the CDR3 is TGTGCCAGCAGCTTAGGATCCCTACTCTACGAGCAGTACTTC.

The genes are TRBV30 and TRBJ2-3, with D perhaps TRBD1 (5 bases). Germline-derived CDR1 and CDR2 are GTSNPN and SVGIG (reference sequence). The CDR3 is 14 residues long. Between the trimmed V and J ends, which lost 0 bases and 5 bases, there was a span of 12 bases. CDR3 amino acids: CAWSVGARGDTQYF. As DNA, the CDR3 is TGTGCCTGGAGTGTTGGGGCTAGAGGAGATACGCAGTATTTT.

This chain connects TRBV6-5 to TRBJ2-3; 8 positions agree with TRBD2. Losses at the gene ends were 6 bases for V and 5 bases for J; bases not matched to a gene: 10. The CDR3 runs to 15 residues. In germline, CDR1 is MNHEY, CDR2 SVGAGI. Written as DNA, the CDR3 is TGTGCCAGCAGGTACCCGGGACTAGGGGTAGATACGCAGTATTTT. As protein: CASRYPGLGVDTQYF.

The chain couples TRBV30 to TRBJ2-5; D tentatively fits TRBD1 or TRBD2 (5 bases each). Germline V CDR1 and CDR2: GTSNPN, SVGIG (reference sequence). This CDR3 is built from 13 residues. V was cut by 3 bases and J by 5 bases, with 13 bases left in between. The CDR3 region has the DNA TGTGCCTGGAGGTACGAGGGGCTGGAGACCCAGTACTTC. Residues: CAWRYEGLETQYF.

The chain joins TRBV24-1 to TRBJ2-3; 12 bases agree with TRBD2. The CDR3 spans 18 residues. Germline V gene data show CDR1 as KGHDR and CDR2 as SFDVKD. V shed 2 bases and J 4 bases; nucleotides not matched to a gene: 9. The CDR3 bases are TGTGCCACCAGTGATTCCTGGACTAGCGGGGACAGGGCAGATACGCAGTATTTT. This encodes CATSDSWTSGDRADTQYF.

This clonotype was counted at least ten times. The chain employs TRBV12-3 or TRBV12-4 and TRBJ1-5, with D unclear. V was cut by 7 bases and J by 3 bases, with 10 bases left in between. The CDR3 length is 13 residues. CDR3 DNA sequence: TGTGCCAGCACGACGCGGGCCAATCAGCCCCAGCATTTT. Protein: CASTTRANQPQHF.

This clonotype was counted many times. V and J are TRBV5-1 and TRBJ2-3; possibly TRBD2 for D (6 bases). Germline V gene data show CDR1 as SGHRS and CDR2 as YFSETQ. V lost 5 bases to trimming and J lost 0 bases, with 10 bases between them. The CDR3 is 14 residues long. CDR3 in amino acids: CASRTGTSTDTQYF. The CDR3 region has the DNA TGCGCCAGCAGGACTGGGACTAGCACAGATACGCAGTATTTT.

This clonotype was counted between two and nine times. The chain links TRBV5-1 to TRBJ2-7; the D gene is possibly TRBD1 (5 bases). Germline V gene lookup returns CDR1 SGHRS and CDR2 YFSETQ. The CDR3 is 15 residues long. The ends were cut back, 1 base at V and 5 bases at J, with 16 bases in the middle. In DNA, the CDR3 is TGCGCCAGCAGCTTGCTAGGGCCCCCAGGGAACGAGCAGTACTTC. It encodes CASSLLGPPGNEQYF.

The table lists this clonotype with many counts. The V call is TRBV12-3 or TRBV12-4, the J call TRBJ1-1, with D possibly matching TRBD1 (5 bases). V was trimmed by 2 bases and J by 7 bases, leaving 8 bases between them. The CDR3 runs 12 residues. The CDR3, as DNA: TGTGCCAGCAGTTTATGGGGGGATGAAGCTTTCTTT. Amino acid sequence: CASSLWGDEAFF.

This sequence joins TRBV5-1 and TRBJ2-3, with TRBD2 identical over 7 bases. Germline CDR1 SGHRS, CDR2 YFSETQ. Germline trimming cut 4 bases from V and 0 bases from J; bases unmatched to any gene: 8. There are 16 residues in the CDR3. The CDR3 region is CASSLVAGSSTDTQYF. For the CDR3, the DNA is TGCGCCAGCAGCCTAGTAGCGGGTTCTAGCACAGATACGCAGTATTTT.

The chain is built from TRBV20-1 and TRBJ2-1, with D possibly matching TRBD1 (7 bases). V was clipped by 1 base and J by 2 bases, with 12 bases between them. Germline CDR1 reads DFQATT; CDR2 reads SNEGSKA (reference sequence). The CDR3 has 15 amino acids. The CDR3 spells CSARVGGGAYNEQFF. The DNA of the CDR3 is TGCAGTGCTAGAGTTGGAGGGGGCGCCTACAATGAGCAGTTCTTC.

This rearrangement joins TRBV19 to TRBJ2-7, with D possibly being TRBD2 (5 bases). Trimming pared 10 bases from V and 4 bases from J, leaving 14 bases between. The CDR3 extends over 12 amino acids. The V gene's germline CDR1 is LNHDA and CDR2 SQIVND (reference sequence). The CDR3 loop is CATSGKTYEQYF. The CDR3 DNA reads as TGTGCCACGTCCGGGAAAACGTACGAGCAGTACTTC.

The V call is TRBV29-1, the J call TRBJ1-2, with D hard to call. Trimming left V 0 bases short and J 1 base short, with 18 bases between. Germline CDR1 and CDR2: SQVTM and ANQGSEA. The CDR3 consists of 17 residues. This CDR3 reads CSVEDWNRTGSNYGYTF. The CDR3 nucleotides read TGCAGCGTTGAAGATTGGAACAGAACGGGGAGTAACTATGGCTACACCTTC.

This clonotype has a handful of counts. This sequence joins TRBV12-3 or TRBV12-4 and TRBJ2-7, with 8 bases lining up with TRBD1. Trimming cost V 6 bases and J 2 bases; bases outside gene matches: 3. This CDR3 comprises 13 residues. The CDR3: CASRTTGAYEQYF. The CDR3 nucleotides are TGTGCCAGCAGGACGACAGGGGCCTACGAGCAGTACTTC.